This T cell receptor (beta chain) derives from a study of blood T cell repertoires in COVID-19. In the source study's methods: Cell counts per sample came from amplifying reference gene primers. The table came from immunoSEQ multiplex PCR; TCRdb's copy has only in-frame clones and leaves some out. Clone size and V and J calls were adopted from that table, with D and trimming inferred from the DNA. The sample includes roughly 68,000 clones, 80% to 90% seen only once; the top ten take roughly 6.2%. This CDR3 region has 14 residues. V lost 6 bases and J 4 bases, leaving 14 bases between the germline ends. The germline gives CDR1 LNHDA, CDR2 SQIVND (reference sequence).

What was sequenced was peripheral blood. The V and J genes are TRBV19 and TRBJ2-3; TRBD2 is a possible D gene (6 bases). The sequence came from a woman older than 75 with active COVID-19. CDR3 bases: TGTGCCAGTAGGACGGACGGCGGGGCAGATACGCAGTATTTT. Translation gives CASRTDGGADTQYF.